Listed below are T cell receptor beta chains from one sample, sequenced in a study of blood T cell repertoires in COVID-19. Repertoires were generated with immunoSEQ multiplex PCR, while TCRdb's copy carries only in-frame clones and drops some. Of roughly 140,000 clones listed, around 85% are singletons. Sequencing was performed on PBMCs or T cells enriched from blood (not recorded which). These TCRs come from a woman aged 35 to 49 who had recovered from COVID-19. CDR3s include the opening cysteine and the closing phenylalanine or tryptophan. The D gene is left open where the match is weak. Clone size appears in some rows only: once, few, many, or a class for an expanded clone.

TRBV4-1,TRBJ1-1,.,.,CASSQESLPGRDTEAFF,TGCGCCAGCAGCCAAGAGTCCCTCCCTGGGCGGGACACTGAAGCTTTCTTT
TRBV3-1/TRBV3-2,TRBJ2-5,.,TRBD1,CASTAVRDRPQETQYF,TGTGCCAGCACGGCCGTTCGGGACAGGCCCCAAGAGACCCAGTACTTC
TRBV6-5,TRBJ2-2,.,.,CASSYSMARNTGELFF,TGTGCCAGCAGTTACTCGATGGCCAGGAACACCGGGGAGCTGTTTTTT
TRBV27,TRBJ1-1,.,TRBD1,CASSPTTGLTEAFF,TGTGCCAGCAGCCCCACGACAGGGCTGACTGAAGCTTTCTTT
TRBV7-8,TRBJ2-7,.,.,CASSLSFQQYF,TGTGCCAGCAGCCTTAGTTTCCAGCAGTACTTC
TRBV19,TRBJ2-7,.,.,CASSISGSSYEQYF,TGTGCCAGCAGCATCAGCGGATCCTCCTACGAGCAGTACTTC
TRBV27,TRBJ2-7,.,TRBD1,CASTELGQPYEQYF,TGTGCCAGCACTGAACTGGGACAGCCCTACGAGCAGTACTTC
TRBV28,TRBJ1-2,.,.,CASGQVDGYTF,TGTGCCAGCGGGCAGGTCGACGGCTACACCTTC
TRBV9,TRBJ2-6,.,.,CASSGDRLSGANVLTF,TGTGCCAGCAGCGGCGACAGACTCTCTGGGGCCAACGTCCTGACTTTC
TRBV3-1/TRBV3-2,TRBJ2-3,.,TRBD2,CASSQDVSGGTTDTQYF,TGTGCCAGCAGCCAAGATGTTAGCGGGGGGACCACAGATACGCAGTATTTT
TRBV28,TRBJ1-6,.,.,CASSILQANNSPLHF,TGTGCCAGCAGTATATTACAGGCAAATAATTCACCCCTCCACTTT
TRBV11-2,TRBJ2-1,.,.,CASSLDDFSTDEQFF,TGTGCCAGCAGCTTAGATGATTTTTCTACCGATGAGCAGTTCTTC
TRBV2,TRBJ1-6,.,.,CASSPGEGGFSPLHF,TGTGCCAGCAGCCCAGGGGAAGGCGGATTTTCACCCCTCCACTTT
TRBV6-5,TRBJ2-7,once,TRBD2,CATYSGRELFEQYF,TGTGCCACCTACTCCGGGCGGGAGCTTTTCGAGCAGTACTTC
TRBV30,TRBJ2-1,once,.,CAWSVLGNEQFF,TGTGCCTGGAGTGTACTCGGGAATGAGCAGTTCTTC
TRBV25-1,TRBJ2-5,.,.,CASNPARVGETQYF,TGTGCCAGCAACCCTGCGAGGGTTGGAGAGACCCAGTACTTC
TRBV18,TRBJ1-2,.,TRBD1,CASSPTGGELYGYTF,TGTGCCAGCTCACCAACAGGGGGCGAATTGTATGGCTACACCTTC
TRBV10-3,TRBJ2-7,.,.,CAIREGPTFSYEQYF,TGTGCCATCAGAGAGGGCCCAACGTTCTCCTACGAGCAGTACTTC
TRBV12-5,TRBJ1-3,.,TRBD1,CASGSGQGASGNTIYF,TGTGCTAGTGGTTCCGGACAGGGGGCCTCTGGAAACACCATATATTTT
TRBV6-5,TRBJ1-2,.,.,CASSNSEYGYTF,TGTGCCAGCAGTAACTCAGAGTATGGCTACACCTTC
TRBV27,TRBJ1-2,.,.,CASSLSGTIQRGYTF,TGTGCCAGCAGTTTATCGGGGACAATTCAAAGGGGCTACACCTTC
TRBV20-1,TRBJ2-5,.,TRBD1,CSASRGGGQETQYF,TGCAGTGCTAGTAGAGGGGGCGGACAAGAGACCCAGTACTTC
TRBV29-1,TRBJ1-2,.,.,CSVERGDNGYTF,TGCAGCGTTGAACGAGGGGACAATGGCTACACCTTC
TRBV5-1,TRBJ2-7,.,.,CASSLEMLAIGLPYEQYF,TGCGCCAGCAGCTTGGAGATGCTAGCGATTGGTCTACCCTACGAGCAGTACTTC
TRBV4-1,TRBJ1-5,.,.,CASSQIINQPQHF,TGCGCCAGCAGCCAAATTATCAATCAGCCCCAGCATTTT
TRBV4-1,TRBJ2-5,.,TRBD1,CASSASGTGEETQYF,TGCGCCAGCAGCGCCTCCGGGACAGGGGAGGAGACCCAGTACTTC
TRBV20-1,TRBJ1-1,.,.,CSAQKNTEAFF,TGCAGTGCGCAGAAGAACACTGAAGCTTTCTTT
TRBV9,TRBJ2-7,.,TRBD1,CASSPGDRAVQYF,TGTGCCAGCAGCCCAGGGGACAGGGCGGTGCAGTACTTC
TRBV3-1/TRBV3-2,TRBJ1-4,.,TRBD1,CASSPTGVNEKLFF,TGTGCCAGCAGCCCGACAGGGGTAAATGAAAAACTGTTTTTT
TRBV5-1,TRBJ1-6,.,TRBD1,CASNPGQGASSYNSPLHF,TGCGCCAGCAACCCCGGACAGGGGGCGAGCTCCTATAATTCACCCCTCCACTTT
TRBV5-1,TRBJ1-1,.,.,CASSFDRGTEAFF,TGCGCCAGCAGCTTTGATAGAGGTACTGAAGCTTTCTTT
TRBV3-1/TRBV3-2,TRBJ1-2,.,TRBD1,CASSQVGDRRYGYTF,TGTGCCAGCAGCCAAGTTGGGGACAGAAGGTATGGCTACACCTTC
TRBV18,TRBJ2-1,.,TRBD2,CASSRTSGVDNEQFF,TGTGCCAGCTCACGGACTAGCGGGGTAGACAATGAGCAGTTCTTC
TRBV19,TRBJ2-3,.,TRBD2,CASYSGGDTDTQYF,TGTGCCAGTTACTCGGGGGGGGACACAGATACGCAGTATTTT
TRBV5-1,TRBJ2-1,.,.,CASSLAAGDEQFF,TGCGCCAGCAGCTTAGCAGCCGGGGATGAGCAGTTCTTC
TRBV30,TRBJ2-5,.,TRBD1,CAWRAGGKETQYF,TGTGCCTGGAGGGCAGGGGGTAAAGAGACCCAGTACTTC
TRBV7-3,TRBJ2-2,few,.,CASSPDSPDYTGELFF,TGTGCCAGCAGCCCGGACTCTCCTGACTACACCGGGGAGCTGTTTTTT
TRBV12-5,TRBJ1-4,.,.,CASGLGRQFEKLFF,TGTGCTAGTGGCTTGGGCCGACAGTTTGAAAAACTGTTTTTT
TRBV3-1/TRBV3-2,TRBJ2-1,.,.,CASSPSVVYRDSSYNEQFF,TGTGCCAGCAGCCCCTCCGTGGTTTACCGGGACTCCTCCTACAATGAGCAGTTCTTC
TRBV24-1,TRBJ2-3,.,TRBD1,CATSQGAPDTQYF,TGTGCCACCAGTCAGGGGGCCCCAGATACGCAGTATTTT
TRBV30,TRBJ1-2,.,TRBD1,CAWSGQGDAYGYTF,TGTGCCTGGAGTGGACAGGGGGACGCCTATGGCTACACCTTC
TRBV18,TRBJ1-4,.,.,CASSPRWEINEKLFF,TGTGCCAGCTCACCGAGATGGGAGATTAATGAAAAACTGTTTTTT
TRBV18,TRBJ1-1,.,.,CASSFGQNTEAFF,TGTGCCAGCTCATTCGGACAGAACACTGAAGCTTTCTTT
TRBV14,TRBJ2-3,.,TRBD1,CASSLLTGQGKDTQYF,TGTGCCAGCAGCCTTTTGACGGGACAGGGGAAGGATACGCAGTATTTT
TRBV3-1/TRBV3-2,TRBJ2-2,few,TRBD2,CASSVTSGWNTGELFF,TGTGCCAGCAGTGTAACTAGCGGGTGGAACACCGGGGAGCTGTTTTTT
TRBV6-1,TRBJ1-1,.,.,CASSTLSTVNTEAFF,TGTGCCAGCAGTACCCTATCGACAGTGAACACTGAAGCTTTCTTT
TRBV4-1,TRBJ2-2,once,.,CASSQGRRGGGELFF,TGCGCCAGCAGCCAAGGGAGAAGGGGTGGCGGGGAGCTGTTTTTT
TRBV19,TRBJ1-1,.,.,CASSLWGAEAFF,TGTGCCAGTAGTTTATGGGGAGCTGAAGCTTTCTTT
TRBV7-8,TRBJ1-5,.,TRBD1,CASHPGQGYQPQHF,TGTGCCAGTCACCCGGGACAGGGCTATCAGCCCCAGCATTTT
TRBV2,TRBJ1-5,once,.,CASSVQGQPQHF,TGTGCCAGCAGTGTTCAGGGACAGCCCCAGCATTTT
TRBV15,TRBJ2-5,.,TRBD2,CATSLSGTWRTQYF,TGTGCCACCAGCCTTAGCGGGACGTGGCGGACCCAGTACTTC
TRBV9,TRBJ1-6,once,TRBD1,CASSVAPYDRVTDNSPLHF,TGTGCCAGCAGCGTAGCTCCCTATGACAGGGTAACGGATAATTCACCCCTCCACTTT
TRBV19,TRBJ2-1,.,.,CASSMSQNNEQFF,TGTGCCAGTAGTATGTCTCAGAACAATGAGCAGTTCTTC